The next 11 T cell receptor beta chains were all read from a single sample in a study of human T cells and chemical hapten exposure. Time point reported: patch test 1, 2 weeks after DPC sensitization. The sample's treatment: therapeutic diphenylcyclopropenone sensitization with weekly scalp DPC. TCRdb re-analysed the RACE reads in MiXCR, keeping a single row per CDR3 protein. The sample lists around 50,000 distinct CDR3 sequences, about 10% occurring once. The sample was whole blood, taken in connection with sensitization to the hapten diphenylcyclopropenone (DPC). The receptors originated from a woman aged 50 to 65 with alopecia areata. Some clones in this sample may be carry-over from other donors' samples.

The chain links TRBV10-3 to TRBJ2-5; TRBD2 aligns across 13 bases. Trimming removed 2 bases from V and 5 bases from J; junction bases left unmatched: 8. The CDR3 runs 17 residues. Germline V lookup: CDR1 ENHRY, CDR2 SYGVKD. CDR3 in DNA: TGTGCCATCAGTGAGATCGGTGGACTAGCGGGAGCGGAGACCCAGTACTTC. Its translation is CAISEIGGLAGAETQYF.

There are many counts of this clonotype. J is TRBJ1-1 and V is TRBV4-1, with TRBD1 matching 7 bases. The CDR3 has 14 amino acids. The V gene end was trimmed by 4 bases and the J gene end by 4 bases; junction bases not matched to a gene: 6. CDR1 MGHRA and CDR2 YSYEKL come from the germline V gene. The CDR3 DNA reads TGCGCCAGCAGCCGCGGGACAGAACTCACTGAAGCTTTCTTT. This translates into CASSRGTELTEAFF.

At least ten counts were recorded for this clonotype. The CDR3 is CASSLGSAVDEQFF. The CDR3 bases are TGTGCCAGCAGCTTAGGGAGCGCCGTGGATGAGCAGTTCTTC. The chain uses TRBV7-2 and TRBJ2-1; D not certain. This CDR3 spans 14 amino acids. The germline V gene encodes CDR1 SGHTA and CDR2 FQGNSA. Trimming removed 1 base from V and 8 bases from J, with 12 bases in between.

This clonotype occurred many times. The chain carries TRBV10-2 and TRBJ2-2; 11 bases map to TRBD2. The V segment lost 6 bases and the J segment 0 bases; nucleotides outside the gene matches: 0. This CDR3 has 15 residues. From germline, CDR1 is WSHSY and CDR2 SAAADI. CDR3 amino acids: CASRLAGANTGELFF. For the CDR3, the DNA is TGCGCCAGCAGACTAGCGGGAGCGAACACCGGGGAGCTGTTTTTT.

The sample holds a few counts of this clonotype. V and J are TRBV4-3 and TRBJ2-1; D is unresolved. This CDR3 contains 18 residues. Looked up from germline, CDR1 is LGHNA and CDR2 is YSLEER. Trimming stripped 1 base from V and 1 base from J, with 17 bases between. Here the CDR3 reads CASSQGTGWQVSYNEQFF. The CDR3 region has the DNA TGCGCCAGCAGCCAAGGTACCGGCTGGCAGGTATCCTACAATGAGCAGTTCTTC.

This clonotype was recorded at least ten times. This CDR3 is CASSLVTSGQETQYF. CDR3 coding DNA: TGTGCCAGCAGCTTAGTGACTAGCGGGCAAGAGACCCAGTACTTC. The genes are TRBV7-9 and TRBJ2-5; 10 positions match TRBD2. Germline loops: CDR1 SEHNR, CDR2 FQNEAQ (reference sequence). The CDR3 spans 15 residues. J was trimmed by 2 bases and V by 1 base; bases with no gene match: 1.

This clonotype was seen repeatedly, ten times or more. The chain's CDR3 is CASSPGPNTGELFF. The CDR3 DNA reads TGTGCCAGCAGCCCGGGACCCAACACCGGGGAGCTGTTTTTT. The chain links TRBV3-1 to TRBJ2-2; the D gene could be TRBD1 or TRBD2 (5 bases each). V dropped 4 bases and J dropped 2 bases, with 8 bases sitting between them. Looked up from germline, CDR1 is LGHDT and CDR2 is YNNKEL (reference sequence). The length of the CDR3 is 14 residues.

The V call is TRBV19, the J call TRBJ2-6, with unresolved D. CDR1 and CDR2 from the germline V gene are LNHDA and SQIVND (reference sequence). The CDR3 extends over 15 amino acids. V lost 1 base and J lost 0, with 4 bases in between. The CDR3 region is CASSIAHSGANVLTF. DNA of the CDR3: TGTGCCAGTAGTATAGCACACTCTGGGGCCAACGTCCTGACTTTC.

This clonotype was observed many times. The V call is TRBV5-6, the J call TRBJ1-5; D is unresolved. CDR3 size: 15 residues. Deletions cut 2 bases from V and 1 base from J, with 10 bases between. Germline CDR1 reads SGHDT; CDR2 reads YYEEEE. The CDR3 spells CASSFRSRSNQPQHF. The DNA for the CDR3 is TGTGCCAGCAGCTTCCGATCTCGAAGCAATCAGCCCCAGCATTTT.

This clonotype was detected many times. The chain combines TRBV15 with TRBJ2-7; D is perhaps TRBD1 or TRBD2 (6 bases each). The V end lost 0 bases, the J end lost 0 bases, and 12 bases lay between the germline ends. The CDR3 has 16 residues. The germline CDR1 and CDR2 sequences are LNHNV and YYDKDF (reference sequence). Here the CDR3 reads CATSREIGGSSYEQYF. The CDR3 region has the DNA TGTGCCACCAGCAGAGAGATAGGGGGGAGCTCCTACGAGCAGTACTTC.

The V and J genes are TRBV28 and TRBJ2-7, with D possibly TRBD1 on 6 matching bases. The CDR3 consists of 12 residues. The V gene lost 7 bases and the J gene lost 3 bases, with 10 bases spanning the gap. CDR1 is MDHEN, CDR2 SYDVKM, per germline. CDR3 sequence reads: CASNRGGYEQYF. The CDR3 DNA reads as TGTGCCAGCAATCGAGGGGGCTACGAGCAGTACTTC.